The clone carrying this T cell receptor (beta chain) was detected a few times. Its antigen is unidentified. One entry per CDR3 protein results from TCRdb running MiXCR on the 5' RACE reads. The sample lists under 700,000 distinct CDR3 sequences, roughly 20% occurring once. The data originate from a study of T-cell memory formation after mild COVID-19. Study-level results: Some clones that responded were present in memory (sampled pre-infection), which suggests cross-reactive memory joined. SARS-CoV-2 specificity was not confirmed for second-wave clones peaking on day 37. Clones contracting across day 15 to 85 had a balanced CD4/CD8 profile; later expanding clones leaned CD4+. CD4+ contracting clones were mainly CM and EM; CD8+ ones, EMRA.

The receptor comes from an adult woman who had mild COVID-19 (a few samples of this study predate the infection). Cell type and time point are not known. The specimen was PBMCs or a T cell subset sorted from them (not recorded which).

The CDR3 DNA reads as TGTGCCACCAGTGCGGGAGGGTCGTCCTTCGGTCCGTTCTTC. Protein sequence: CATSAGGSSFGPFF. The rearrangement uses TRBV24-1 and TRBJ2-1; the match to TRBD2 covers 8 bases. Germline lookup yields CDR1 KGHDR and CDR2 SFDVKD. The J segment lost 15 bases and the V segment lost 5 bases, leaving 14 bases of the junction unmatched. The CDR3 is 14 residues long.